What follows describes a single T cell receptor beta chain. Antigen specificity is unknown. This record belongs to a study of CD8 T cells in Susac syndrome. General study findings and limits: Sixteen Susac-specific public clones were found in total CD8+ repertoires and five or six in CD8+ TEMRA repertoires.

V lost 2 bases, J lost 3 bases, and 12 bases lay in between. This CDR3 region has 14 residues. In germline, CDR1 is GTSNPN, CDR2 SVGIG (reference sequence). Sequencing of TCR beta drew on CD8+ and CD4+ T cells from blood. Reverse transcription of about 0.45 to 1 ug RNA was performed with random hexamers. TCR beta CDR3 was amplified by immunoSEQ multiplex PCR. This amplification extended across 54 Vbeta and 13 Jbeta segments. TCRdb re-called the immunoSEQ multiplex PCR reads through MiXCR, storing one row per CDR3 protein. The sample has more than 150,000 distinct CDR3 sequences; around 95% are singletons.

Material for sequencing was CD8+ T cells from PBMCs. The rearrangement links TRBV30 to TRBJ2-3, with a weak D call TRBD1 (6 bases). This sequence originates from a human donor with Susac syndrome. The CDR3 region has the DNA TGTGCCTGGAGTACCCTCCAGGGGACAGATACGCAGTATTTT. Residues: CAWSTLQGTDTQYF.